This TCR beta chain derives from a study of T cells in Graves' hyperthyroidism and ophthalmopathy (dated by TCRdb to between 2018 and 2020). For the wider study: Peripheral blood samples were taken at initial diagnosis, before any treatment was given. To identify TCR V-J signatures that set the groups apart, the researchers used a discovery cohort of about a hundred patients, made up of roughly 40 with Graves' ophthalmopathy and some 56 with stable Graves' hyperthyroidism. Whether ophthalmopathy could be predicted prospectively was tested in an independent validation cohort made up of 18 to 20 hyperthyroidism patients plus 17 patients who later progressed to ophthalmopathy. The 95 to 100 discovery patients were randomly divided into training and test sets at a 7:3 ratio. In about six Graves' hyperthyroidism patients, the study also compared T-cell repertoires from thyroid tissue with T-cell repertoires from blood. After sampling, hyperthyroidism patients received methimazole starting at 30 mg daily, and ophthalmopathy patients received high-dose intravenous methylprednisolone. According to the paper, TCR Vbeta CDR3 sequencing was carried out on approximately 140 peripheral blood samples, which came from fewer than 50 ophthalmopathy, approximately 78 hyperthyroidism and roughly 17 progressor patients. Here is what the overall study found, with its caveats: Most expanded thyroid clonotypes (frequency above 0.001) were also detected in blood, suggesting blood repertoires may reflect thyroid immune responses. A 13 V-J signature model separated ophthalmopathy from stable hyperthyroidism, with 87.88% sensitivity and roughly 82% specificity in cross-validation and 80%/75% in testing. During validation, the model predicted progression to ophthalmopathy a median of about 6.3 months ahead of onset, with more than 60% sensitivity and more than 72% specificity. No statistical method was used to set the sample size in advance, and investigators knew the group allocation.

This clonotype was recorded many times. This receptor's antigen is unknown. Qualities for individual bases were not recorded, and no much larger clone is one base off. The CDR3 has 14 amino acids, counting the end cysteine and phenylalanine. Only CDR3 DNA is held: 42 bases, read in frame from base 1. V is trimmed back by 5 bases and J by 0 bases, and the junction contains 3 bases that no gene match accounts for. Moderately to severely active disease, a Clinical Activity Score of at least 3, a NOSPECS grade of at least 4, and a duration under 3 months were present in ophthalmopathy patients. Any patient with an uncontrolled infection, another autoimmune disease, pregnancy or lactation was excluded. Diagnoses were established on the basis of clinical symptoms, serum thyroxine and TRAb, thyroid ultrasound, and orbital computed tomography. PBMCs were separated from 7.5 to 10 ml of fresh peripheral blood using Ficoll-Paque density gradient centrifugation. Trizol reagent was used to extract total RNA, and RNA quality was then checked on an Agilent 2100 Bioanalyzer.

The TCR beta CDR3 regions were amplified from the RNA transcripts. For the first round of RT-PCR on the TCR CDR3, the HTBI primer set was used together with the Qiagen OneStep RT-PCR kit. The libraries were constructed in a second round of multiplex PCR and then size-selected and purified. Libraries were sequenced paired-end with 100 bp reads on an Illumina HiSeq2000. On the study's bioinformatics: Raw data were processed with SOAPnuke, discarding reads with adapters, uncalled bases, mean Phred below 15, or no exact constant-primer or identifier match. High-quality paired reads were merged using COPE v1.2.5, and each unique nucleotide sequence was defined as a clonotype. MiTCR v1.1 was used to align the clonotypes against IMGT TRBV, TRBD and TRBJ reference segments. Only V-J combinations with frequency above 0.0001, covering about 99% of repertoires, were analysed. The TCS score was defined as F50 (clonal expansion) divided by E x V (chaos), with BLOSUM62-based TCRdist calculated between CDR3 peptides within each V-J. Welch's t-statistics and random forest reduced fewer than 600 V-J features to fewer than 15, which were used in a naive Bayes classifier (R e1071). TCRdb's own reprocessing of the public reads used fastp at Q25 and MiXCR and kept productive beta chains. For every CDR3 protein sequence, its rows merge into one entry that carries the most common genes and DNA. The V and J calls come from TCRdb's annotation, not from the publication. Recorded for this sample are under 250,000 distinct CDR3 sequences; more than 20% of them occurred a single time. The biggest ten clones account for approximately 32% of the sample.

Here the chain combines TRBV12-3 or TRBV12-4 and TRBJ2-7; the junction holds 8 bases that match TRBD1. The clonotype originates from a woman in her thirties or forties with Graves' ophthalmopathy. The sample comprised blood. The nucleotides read TGTGCCAGCAGTCGGACAGGGAGCTCCTACGAGCAGTACTTC. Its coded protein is CASSRTGSSYEQYF.